This T cell receptor beta chain was retrieved from a study of control samples from healthy donors and cancer patients. Trimming took 3 bases from V and 4 from J, leaving 3 bases between them. The length of the CDR3 is 12 residues. Germline V gene sequence: CDR1 LNHNV, CDR2 YYDKDF (reference sequence). The protocol was immunoSEQ multiplex PCR, while the TCRdb copy is restricted to in-frame clones and leaves out a portion. The sample lists more than 45,000 clones, about 93% seen once, with around 24% in the top ten. Sequenced sample: PBMCs. This TCR was recovered from a woman in her 50s with head and neck cancer. This chain joins TRBV15 and TRBJ2-2; no clear D. The chain's CDR3 is CATSRATGELFF. The CDR3 region has the DNA TGTGCCACCAGCAGGGCCACCGGGGAGCTGTTTTTT.